These T cell receptor beta chains were read from a single sample in a study of cytomegalovirus exposure and HLA in healthy donors. Profiled with immunoSEQ multiplex PCR; TCRdb holds only in-frame clones, not every one. The profile shows about 150,000 clones, roughly 85% of them singletons. Sequencing input: PBMCs. The source is a woman under 30 in good health and CMV-seronegative. Both conserved end residues are part of each CDR3. D genes are given only for firm matches. Some rows have no size entry. The others give once, few or many, or a class for an expanded clone.

CDR3 protein: CASSLTRSGLETREQFF; CDR3 DNA: TGTGCCAGCAGTCTAACCCGTAGCGGGCTTGAGACCCGGGAGCAGTTCTTC; clone size: -; D gene: TRBD2; V gene: TRBV27; J gene: TRBJ2-1
CDR3 protein: CASSFTGINEQFF; CDR3 DNA: TGTGCCAGCAGCTTTACAGGGATCAATGAGCAGTTCTTC; clone size: -; D gene: -; V gene: TRBV7-2; J gene: TRBJ2-1
CDR3 protein: CASSLRDGGNTEAFF; CDR3 DNA: TGTGCCAGCAGCCTGAGGGACGGGGGGAACACTGAAGCTTTCTTT; clone size: -; D gene: -; V gene: TRBV7-9; J gene: TRBJ1-1
CDR3 protein: CASSPQVGGSETQYF; CDR3 DNA: TGTGCCAGCAGTCCCCAGGTAGGTGGTTCAGAGACCCAGTACTTC; clone size: -; D gene: -; V gene: TRBV7-3; J gene: TRBJ2-5
CDR3 protein: CASKSAGARETQYF; CDR3 DNA: TGTGCCAGCAAGTCGGCGGGAGCGCGAGAGACCCAGTACTTC; clone size: -; D gene: TRBD2; V gene: TRBV28; J gene: TRBJ2-5
CDR3 protein: CATAGVEGRMNTEAFF; CDR3 DNA: TGTGCCACCGCGGGGGTAGAGGGCCGCATGAACACTGAAGCTTTCTTT; clone size: -; D gene: -; V gene: TRBV2; J gene: TRBJ1-1
CDR3 protein: CASRRGLSYEQYF; CDR3 DNA: TGTGCCAGCAGGCGGGGGCTCTCCTACGAGCAGTACTTC; clone size: -; D gene: -; V gene: TRBV2; J gene: TRBJ2-7
CDR3 protein: CASSPRTSGDEQFF; CDR3 DNA: TGTGCCAGCTCACCACGGACTAGCGGGGATGAGCAGTTCTTC; clone size: -; D gene: TRBD2; V gene: TRBV18; J gene: TRBJ2-1
CDR3 protein: CANVPRQSGQPQHF; CDR3 DNA: TGCGCCAATGTTCCACGACAGTCCGGTCAGCCCCAGCATTTT; clone size: -; D gene: -; V gene: TRBV5-1; J gene: TRBJ1-5
CDR3 protein: CAISGIQGGEQYF; CDR3 DNA: TGTGCCATCAGTGGGATACAGGGGGGTGAGCAGTACTTC; clone size: -; D gene: TRBD1; V gene: TRBV10-3; J gene: TRBJ2-7
CDR3 protein: CASSPRYTGELFF; CDR3 DNA: TGTGCCAGCAGTCCTCGTTACACCGGGGAGCTGTTTTTT; clone size: -; D gene: -; V gene: TRBV6-1; J gene: TRBJ2-2
CDR3 protein: CASSLDPQGAGTEAFF; CDR3 DNA: TGCGCCAGCAGCTTGGACCCCCAGGGGGCTGGCACTGAAGCTTTCTTT; clone size: -; D gene: TRBD1; V gene: TRBV5-1; J gene: TRBJ1-1
CDR3 protein: CASTDRWGSGNTIYF; CDR3 DNA: TGTGCCAGCACCGACAGGTGGGGCTCTGGAAACACCATATATTTT; clone size: -; D gene: -; V gene: TRBV7-2; J gene: TRBJ1-3
CDR3 protein: CASSRGPLYEQYF; CDR3 DNA: TGTGCCAGTAGTAGGGGGCCCCTCTACGAGCAGTACTTC; clone size: once; D gene: -; V gene: TRBV19; J gene: TRBJ2-7
CDR3 protein: CASSKALPGNYEQYF; CDR3 DNA: TGTGCCAGCAGCAAAGCACTACCGGGGAACTACGAGCAGTACTTC; clone size: -; D gene: -; V gene: TRBV21-1; J gene: TRBJ2-7
CDR3 protein: CASSFQGTDTQYF; CDR3 DNA: TGTGCCAGCAGCTTCCAGGGCACAGATACGCAGTATTTT; clone size: -; D gene: -; V gene: TRBV11-3; J gene: TRBJ2-3
CDR3 protein: CASSLEAGQETQYF; CDR3 DNA: TGTGCCAGCAGCTTAGAAGCAGGCCAAGAGACCCAGTACTTC; clone size: -; D gene: -; V gene: TRBV11-2; J gene: TRBJ2-5
CDR3 protein: CASSERKRDPLGTQYF; CDR3 DNA: TGTGCCAGCAGTGAAAGGAAGCGGGATCCTCTGGGGACCCAGTACTTC; clone size: -; D gene: TRBD2; V gene: TRBV6-1; J gene: TRBJ2-5
CDR3 protein: CASSQGSRDPLLRVVVETQYF; CDR3 DNA: TGTGCCAGCAGCCAAGGATCGCGGGACCCTCTACTTAGGGTAGTAGTAGAGACCCAGTACTTC; clone size: -; D gene: -; V gene: TRBV4-2; J gene: TRBJ2-5
CDR3 protein: CSVGGGLWPVDSSYNEQFF; CDR3 DNA: TGCAGCGTTGGGGGGGGGCTATGGCCGGTGGATAGCTCCTACAATGAGCAGTTCTTC; clone size: -; D gene: -; V gene: TRBV29-1; J gene: TRBJ2-1
CDR3 protein: CASSLRGVYGYTF; CDR3 DNA: TGCGCCAGCAGCTTGAGGGGTGTCTATGGCTACACCTTC; clone size: -; D gene: -; V gene: TRBV5-1; J gene: TRBJ1-2
CDR3 protein: CASRRGDFSTDTQYF; CDR3 DNA: TGTGCCAGCAGGAGAGGCGATTTTAGCACAGATACGCAGTATTTT; clone size: -; D gene: -; V gene: TRBV6-1; J gene: TRBJ2-3
CDR3 protein: CATGQGPGQPQHF; CDR3 DNA: TGTGCCACCGGACAGGGCCCGGGGCAGCCCCAGCATTTT; clone size: -; D gene: TRBD1; V gene: TRBV10-3; J gene: TRBJ1-5
CDR3 protein: CASSPKTGYNQPQHF; CDR3 DNA: TGTGCCAGCAGTCCCAAGACAGGGTACAATCAGCCCCAGCATTTT; clone size: -; D gene: TRBD1; V gene: TRBV28; J gene: TRBJ1-5
CDR3 protein: CASSFHRDETQYF; CDR3 DNA: TGTGCCAGCAGCTTTCACAGGGATGAGACCCAGTACTTC; clone size: once; D gene: -; V gene: TRBV7-2; J gene: TRBJ2-5
CDR3 protein: CATRQGARETQYF; CDR3 DNA: TGTGCCACTAGACAGGGGGCGCGGGAGACCCAGTACTTC; clone size: once; D gene: TRBD1; V gene: TRBV19; J gene: TRBJ2-5
CDR3 protein: CASSLVGGQSSYEQYF; CDR3 DNA: TGCGCCAGCAGCTTGGTAGGGGGACAGAGCTCCTACGAGCAGTACTTC; clone size: -; D gene: TRBD1; V gene: TRBV5-1; J gene: TRBJ2-7
CDR3 protein: CASSLAPSTDTQYF; CDR3 DNA: TGTGCCAGCAGTTTAGCGCCTAGCACAGATACGCAGTATTTT; clone size: -; D gene: -; V gene: TRBV27; J gene: TRBJ2-3
CDR3 protein: CASSPGGSGKANTGELFF; CDR3 DNA: TGTGCCAGCAGTCCCGGGGGGTCGGGAAAGGCGAACACCGGGGAGCTGTTTTTT; clone size: -; D gene: -; V gene: TRBV21-1; J gene: TRBJ2-2
CDR3 protein: CASSLRGQDPYNEQFF; CDR3 DNA: TGTGCCAGCAGCTTGCGGGGACAGGACCCCTACAATGAGCAGTTCTTC; clone size: -; D gene: TRBD1; V gene: TRBV7-6; J gene: TRBJ2-1
CDR3 protein: CAISETTGGVENNEQFF; CDR3 DNA: TGTGCCATCAGTGAGACGACAGGGGGCGTCGAAAACAATGAGCAGTTCTTC; clone size: -; D gene: TRBD1; V gene: TRBV10-3; J gene: TRBJ2-1
CDR3 protein: CASRPLEASGPYEQYF; CDR3 DNA: TGTGCCAGCAGGCCTCTCGAGGCTAGCGGTCCCTACGAGCAGTACTTC; clone size: -; D gene: TRBD2; V gene: TRBV28; J gene: TRBJ2-7
CDR3 protein: CASSQQGTSVNTQYF; CDR3 DNA: TGTGCCAGCAGCCAACAAGGGACTAGCGTAAATACGCAGTATTTT; clone size: -; D gene: TRBD2; V gene: TRBV14; J gene: TRBJ2-3
CDR3 protein: CSVGPRGGQPQHF; CDR3 DNA: TGCAGCGTTGGCCCGAGGGGGGGTCAGCCCCAGCATTTT; clone size: once; D gene: -; V gene: TRBV29-1; J gene: TRBJ1-5
CDR3 protein: CAISPGGYGEQYF; CDR3 DNA: TGTGCCATTTCACCGGGGGGGTACGGCGAGCAGTACTTC; clone size: -; D gene: TRBD2; V gene: TRBV27; J gene: TRBJ2-7
CDR3 protein: CAIRPQGLNTEAFF; CDR3 DNA: TGTGCCATCAGGCCCCAGGGATTGAACACTGAAGCTTTCTTT; clone size: -; D gene: -; V gene: TRBV10-3; J gene: TRBJ1-1
CDR3 protein: CASTRGRGNQPQHF; CDR3 DNA: TGTGCCAGCACCCGGGGAAGGGGCAATCAGCCCCAGCATTTT; clone size: once; D gene: -; V gene: TRBV6-5; J gene: TRBJ1-5
CDR3 protein: CASSPRTSGVTDTQYF; CDR3 DNA: TGTGCCAGCAGCCCTAGGACTAGCGGGGTTACAGATACGCAGTATTTT; clone size: -; D gene: TRBD2; V gene: TRBV27; J gene: TRBJ2-3
CDR3 protein: CASSSGLGTGSNEQFF; CDR3 DNA: TGTGCCAGCAGCTCGGGGTTGGGGACAGGGAGTAATGAGCAGTTCTTC; clone size: once; D gene: TRBD1; V gene: TRBV13; J gene: TRBJ2-1
CDR3 protein: CASSYGTSTREQYF; CDR3 DNA: TGCGCCAGCAGTTATGGGACTAGCACCCGCGAGCAGTACTTC; clone size: -; D gene: TRBD2; V gene: TRBV4-1; J gene: TRBJ2-7
CDR3 protein: CASSQDESINEKLFF; CDR3 DNA: TGCGCCAGCAGCCAAGATGAGTCGATTAATGAAAAACTGTTTTTT; clone size: -; D gene: -; V gene: TRBV4-3; J gene: TRBJ1-4
CDR3 protein: CASTGQGSGNTIYF; CDR3 DNA: TGTGCCAGCACCGGACAGGGCTCTGGAAACACCATATATTTT; clone size: -; D gene: TRBD1; V gene: TRBV5-6; J gene: TRBJ1-3
CDR3 protein: CASSRGTHTGELFF; CDR3 DNA: TGTGCCAGCAGCAGGGGTACGCACACCGGGGAGCTGTTTTTT; clone size: -; D gene: -; V gene: TRBV11-2; J gene: TRBJ2-2
CDR3 protein: CARSLVLAGSTDTQYF; CDR3 DNA: TGTGCCAGAAGCCTCGTACTAGCGGGGAGCACAGATACGCAGTATTTT; clone size: -; D gene: TRBD2; V gene: TRBV5-3; J gene: TRBJ2-3
CDR3 protein: CASSLAWTSGSGEQYF; CDR3 DNA: TGTGCCAGCAGCTTAGCGTGGACTAGCGGGAGCGGCGAGCAGTACTTC; clone size: -; D gene: TRBD2; V gene: TRBV7-9; J gene: TRBJ2-7